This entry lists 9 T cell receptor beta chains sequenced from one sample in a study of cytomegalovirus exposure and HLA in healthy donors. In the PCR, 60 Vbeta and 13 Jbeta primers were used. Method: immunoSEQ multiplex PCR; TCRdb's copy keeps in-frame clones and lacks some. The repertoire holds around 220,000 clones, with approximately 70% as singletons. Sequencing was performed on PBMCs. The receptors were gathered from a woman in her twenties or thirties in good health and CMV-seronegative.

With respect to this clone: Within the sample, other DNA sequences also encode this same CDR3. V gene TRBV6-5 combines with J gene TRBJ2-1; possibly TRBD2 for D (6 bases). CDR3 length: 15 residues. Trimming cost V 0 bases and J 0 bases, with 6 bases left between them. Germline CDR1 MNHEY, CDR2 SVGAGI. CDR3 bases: TGTGCCAGCAGTTACTCGGGAGGCTCCTACAATGAGCAGTTCTTC. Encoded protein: CASSYSGGSYNEQFF.

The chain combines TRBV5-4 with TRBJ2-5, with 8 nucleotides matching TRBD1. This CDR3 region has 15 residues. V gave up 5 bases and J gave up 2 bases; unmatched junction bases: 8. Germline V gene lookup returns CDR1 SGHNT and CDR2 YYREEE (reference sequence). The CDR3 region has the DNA TGTGCCAGCAGGCCGCAGGGGGCCCCTCAAGAGACCCAGTACTTC. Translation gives CASRPQGAPQETQYF.

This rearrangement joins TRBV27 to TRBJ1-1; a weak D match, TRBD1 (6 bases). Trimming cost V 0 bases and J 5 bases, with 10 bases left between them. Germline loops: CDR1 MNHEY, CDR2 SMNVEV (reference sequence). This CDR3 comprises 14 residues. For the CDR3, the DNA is TGTGCCAGCAGTTTATCATTACAGGGTACTGAAGCTTTCTTT. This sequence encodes CASSLSLQGTEAFF.

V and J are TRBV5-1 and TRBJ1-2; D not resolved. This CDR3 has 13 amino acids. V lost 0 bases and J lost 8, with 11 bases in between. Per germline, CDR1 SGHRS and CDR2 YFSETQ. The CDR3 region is CASSLASNLGYTF. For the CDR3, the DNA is TGCGCCAGCAGCTTGGCGAGTAACCTCGGCTACACCTTC.

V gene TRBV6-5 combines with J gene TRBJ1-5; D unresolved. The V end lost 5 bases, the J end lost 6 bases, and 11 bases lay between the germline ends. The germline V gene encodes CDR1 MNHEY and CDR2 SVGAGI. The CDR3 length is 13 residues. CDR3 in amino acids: CASSERGLQPQHF. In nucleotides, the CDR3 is TGTGCCAGCAGTGAAAGAGGGCTTCAGCCCCAGCATTTT.

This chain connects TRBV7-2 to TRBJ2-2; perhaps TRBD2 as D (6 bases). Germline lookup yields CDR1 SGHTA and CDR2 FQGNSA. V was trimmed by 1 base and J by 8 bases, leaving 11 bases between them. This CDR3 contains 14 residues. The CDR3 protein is CASSLGGTSGELFF. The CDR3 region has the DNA TGTGCCAGCAGCTTAGGGGGGACTTCGGGGGAGCTGTTTTTT.

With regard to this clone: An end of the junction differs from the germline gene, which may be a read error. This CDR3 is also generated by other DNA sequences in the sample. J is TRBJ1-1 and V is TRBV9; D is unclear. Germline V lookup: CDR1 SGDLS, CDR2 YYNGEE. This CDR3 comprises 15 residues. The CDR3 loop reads CASSTLAASVTEDFF. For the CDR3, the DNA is TGTGCCAGCAGCACCCTCGCGGCCTCTGTTACTGAAGATTTCTTT.

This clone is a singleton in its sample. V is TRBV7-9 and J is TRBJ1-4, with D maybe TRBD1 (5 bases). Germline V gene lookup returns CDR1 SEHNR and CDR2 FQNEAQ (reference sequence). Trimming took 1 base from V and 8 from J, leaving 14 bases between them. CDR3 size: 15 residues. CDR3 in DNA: TGTGCCAGCAGCTTAGTGGCTGGGGCAGGGGAAAAACTGTTTTTT. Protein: CASSLVAGAGEKLFF. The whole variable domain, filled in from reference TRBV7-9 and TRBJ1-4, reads DTGVSQNPRHKITKRGQNVTFRCDPISEHNRLYWYRQTLGQGPEFLTYFQNEAQLEKSRLLSDRFSAERPKGSFSTLEIQRTEQGDSAMYLCASSLVAGAGEKLFFGSGTQLSVL.

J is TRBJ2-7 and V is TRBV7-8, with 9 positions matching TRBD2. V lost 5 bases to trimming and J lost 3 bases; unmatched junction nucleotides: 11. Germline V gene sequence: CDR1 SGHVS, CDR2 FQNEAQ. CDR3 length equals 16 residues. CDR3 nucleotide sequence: TGTGCCAGCAGCCTGCTGGGTGCTAGCGGGATCTACGAGCAGTACTTC. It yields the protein CASSLLGASGIYEQYF.